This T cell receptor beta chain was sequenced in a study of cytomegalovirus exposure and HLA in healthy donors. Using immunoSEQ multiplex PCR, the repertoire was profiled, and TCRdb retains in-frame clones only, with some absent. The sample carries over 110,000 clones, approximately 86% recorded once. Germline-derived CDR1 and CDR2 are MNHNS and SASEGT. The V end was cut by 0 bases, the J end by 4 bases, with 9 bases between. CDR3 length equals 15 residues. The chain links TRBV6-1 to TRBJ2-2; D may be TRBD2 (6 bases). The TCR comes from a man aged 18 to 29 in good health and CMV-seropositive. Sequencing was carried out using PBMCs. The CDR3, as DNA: TGTGCCAGCAGTGAAGCCGGGCGGGGCACCGGGGAGCTGTTTTTT. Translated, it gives CASSEAGRGTGELFF.